These T cell receptor beta chains were read from a single sample in a study of blood T cell repertoires in COVID-19. The data were produced by immunoSEQ multiplex PCR, yet TCRdb's version contains in-frame clones alone and is incomplete. Among approximately 70,000 clones, about 86% were seen once, and the ten largest hold around 3.9%. The sequenced sample was peripheral blood. All receptors derive from a man in his 70s with active COVID-19. Both conserved end residues are part of each CDR3. Each record gives: V gene, J gene, CDR3 protein.

TRBV11-3	TRBJ2-4	CASSWGQQNIQYF
TRBV4-3	TRBJ2-1	CASSQGGDFWGEQFF
TRBV6-5	TRBJ2-7	CASSYSSGNPYEQYF
TRBV4-1	TRBJ1-1	CASSPWGGNTEAFF
TRBV6-5	TRBJ2-5	CASSTDRGETQYF
TRBV6-5	TRBJ1-4	CATGQRYEKLFF
TRBV4-2	TRBJ1-5	CASSQEWGGVHYSNQPQHF
TRBV6-2/TRBV6-3	TRBJ2-5	CASSYPRGREETQYF
TRBV9	TRBJ2-1	CLAIADSRLNEQFF
TRBV14	TRBJ2-7	CASSQDPFYEQYF
TRBV5-6	TRBJ2-5	CASSLAGLAGSETQYF